Given below is one TCR beta chain in context. The antigen this receptor binds is unknown. No base quality values were provided; no much bigger clone lies one nucleotide off. These data belong to a study of a mutant IDH1 vaccine in newly diagnosed glioma (dated by TCRdb to the early 2020s). In the study overall: In the chemotherapy-containing groups, vaccination started alongside temozolomide cycles, whereas in patients who had radiotherapy alone it started 4-6 weeks after radiotherapy. The week-35 safety follow-up took place at visit V12, and the week-47 end of study took place at visit V13. For exploratory analyses, approximately 25 treated patients had longitudinal TCRB deep sequencing done wherever samples were available. The roughly 33 treated patients were roughly 62% male and roughly 40% female, with a mean age of around 40 years. Prior to enrollment, patients had been given standard therapy consisting of radiotherapy alone, temozolomide alone, or radiochemotherapy with temozolomide, with the combination given to most patients. Peripheral blood was collected at six visits: V03 (baseline), V05, V07, V10, V12 and V13.

The sample's time point label is to be understood as: week 35, safety follow-up. Each vaccine dose, consisting of 300 ug of a 20-mer mutant IDH1 peptide in Montanide, was administered subcutaneously with topical imiquimod. Across visits V03 through V10, patients got a total of eight vaccinations, given in weeks 1, 3, 5, 7, 11, 15, 19 and 23. The donors had newly diagnosed IDH1-mutant astrocytomas of WHO grade 3 or 4 that showed loss of nuclear ATRX. The samples were drawn from NOA16, a multicentre, single-arm, open-label phase I trial in Germany that tested a mutant IDH1 peptide vaccine in humans for the first time. The DNeasy Blood and Tissue Kit was used to extract genomic DNA from EDTA blood for TCRB sequencing. The research as a whole found: Pseudoprogression appeared unrelated to alterations in the top peripheral T cell clonotypes detected by TCRB sequencing. According to the authors, sample limitations meant that analyses of patient blood samples could not be reproduced. PBMC samples for TCRB deep sequencing were selected based on availability. Vaccine-induced immune responses across multiple MHC alleles were detected in approximately 94% of patients.

The library was made by the immunoSEQ multiplex PCR assay. Following the manufacturer's protocol, the hsTCRB Kit was used to amplify rearranged TCR beta chain sequences. An Illumina MiSeq was used to sequence the TCRB libraries. In the authors' own workflow: The kit vendor's proprietary platform handled demultiplexing, trimming and gene mapping. TCRdb limited this immuneACCESS table to in-frame rearrangements with V and J called. A share of clones is missing; checked studies link under half to unresolved V genes, and the rest is unexplained. V and J calls and clone size come straight from that table; D and trimming were deduced from the DNA. In this sample the table shows 50,000 to 65,000 clones, roughly nine tenths of which occur a single time. Roughly 1.6% of the sample goes to the ten largest clones. Between the V and J ends, shortened by 4 bases and 0 bases respectively, the junction contains 17 bases. The CDR3 spans 16 residues, from the cysteine through the phenylalanine. The retained sequence is limited to the CDR3, 48 bases, with the frame set at the first base. Reading the germline V gene gives CDR1 SGHRS and CDR2 YFSETQ.

This TCR derives from a middle-aged man with glioma. This material consisted of PBMCs, taken from a glioma patient whose treatment included an IDH1 peptide vaccine. The sequence joins TRBV5-1 to TRBJ2-7; a tentative D call is TRBD2 (5 bases match). The nucleotide sequence is given as TGCGCCAGCAGCCAAGAGTCGAGCGGAGACTCCTACGAGCAGTACTTC. This translates into CASSQESSGDSYEQYF.